The rows below give T cell receptor beta chains drawn from one sample of a study of liver allograft versus peripheral blood T cells. TCRdb reprocessed the reads via MiXCR and lists one record per CDR3 protein. The sample contains 6,000 or so distinct CDR3 sequences, about a sixth of which appear only once. These receptors all stem from a human patient who had a liver transplant. Some of these T cells may belong to the graft donor. The CDR3 runs from the conserved cysteine through the conserved F or W. Each record gives: V gene, J gene, D gene, clone size, CDR3 DNA, CDR3 protein. D genes are given only for firm matches. Size tells how often a clone was seen (once, few, many) or the class of an expanded clone, and some rows leave it out.

V: TRBV30
J: TRBJ2-1
D: TRBD1
size: NA
DNA: TGTGCCTGGAGTTTACAGGGGACCCCCTACAATGAGCAGTTCTTC
CDR3: CAWSLQGTPYNEQFF

V: TRBV13
J: TRBJ2-1
D: NA
size: medium-sized
DNA: TGTGCCAGCACCTCCAGGCTAGCGTACTATGAGCAGTTCTTC
CDR3: CASTSRLAYYEQFF

V: TRBV7-9
J: TRBJ2-7
D: TRBD2
size: few
DNA: TGTGCCAGCAGCTTAGACATTCCGGGACAGCGGACTAGCGGGAGTTGGTACGAGCAGTACTTC
CDR3: CASSLDIPGQRTSGSWYEQYF

V: TRBV27
J: TRBJ2-5
D: TRBD2
size: many
DNA: TGTGCCAGCAGTTTGACTAGCGGGGGCCCGGAGACCCAGTACTTC
CDR3: CASSLTSGGPETQYF

V: TRBV7-9
J: TRBJ2-1
D: NA
size: NA
DNA: TGTGCCAGCAGCCCTCCTAGCGCCGATGAGCAGTTCTTC
CDR3: CASSPPSADEQFF

V: TRBV12-3/TRBV12-4
J: TRBJ1-4
D: NA
size: many
DNA: TGTGCCAGCACCTCTGAGGGACTGGTTGAAAAACTGTTTTTT
CDR3: CASTSEGLVEKLFF

V: TRBV9
J: TRBJ1-5
D: NA
size: NA
DNA: TGTGCCAGCAGCGTAGGAACGTATAGCAATCAGCCCCAGCATTTT
CDR3: CASSVGTYSNQPQHF

V: TRBV19
J: TRBJ2-1
D: TRBD2
size: medium-sized
DNA: TGTGCCAGTAGTATGCTAGCGGGGGACAATGAGCAGTTCTTC
CDR3: CASSMLAGDNEQFF

V: TRBV6-5
J: TRBJ2-1
D: NA
size: NA
DNA: TGTGCCAGCAGTTATGCGCCCAGCTCCTACAATGAGCAGTTCTTC
CDR3: CASSYAPSSYNEQFF

V: TRBV5-4
J: TRBJ2-7
D: NA
size: NA
DNA: TGTGCCAGCAGCCGACCGGAGGGGAATGTTTACGAGCAGTACTTC
CDR3: CASSRPEGNVYEQYF

V: TRBV6-2/TRBV6-3
J: TRBJ1-2
D: NA
size: NA
DNA: TGTGCCAGCAGAGCCCTCGGGGGGAGCGCTAACTATGGCTACACCTTC
CDR3: CASRALGGSANYGYTF

V: TRBV19
J: TRBJ2-4
D: TRBD2
size: few
DNA: TGTGCCAGTAGTATAGTTCTAACTAGCGAAACCAAAAACATTCAGTACTTC
CDR3: CASSIVLTSETKNIQYF

V: TRBV9
J: TRBJ2-7
D: NA
size: NA
DNA: TGTGCCAGCAGCGTAGCTCCAGGGGAGAGCTACGAGCAGTACTTC
CDR3: CASSVAPGESYEQYF

V: TRBV11-2
J: TRBJ2-6
D: NA
size: many
DNA: TGTGCCAGCAGCTTAGATCAGGGGGGGGCCATCGGCAGCTCTGGGGCCAACGTCCTGACTTTC
CDR3: CASSLDQGGAIGSSGANVLTF

V: TRBV28
J: TRBJ1-5
D: TRBD1
size: few
DNA: TGTGCCAGCAGCTCCGGGACAGGCGACAATCAGCCCCAGCATTTT
CDR3: CASSSGTGDNQPQHF

V: TRBV7-9
J: TRBJ2-1
D: TRBD1
size: many
DNA: TGTGCCAGCAGCTTAGCAAGACAGGGGGAAATTTACAATGAGCAGTTCTTC
CDR3: CASSLARQGEIYNEQFF

V: TRBV28
J: TRBJ2-3
D: NA
size: medium-sized
DNA: TGTGCCAGCAGTTGGCAGGCGCACACAGATACGCAGTATTTT
CDR3: CASSWQAHTDTQYF

V: TRBV6-5
J: TRBJ2-3
D: NA
size: medium-sized
DNA: TGTGCCAGCAGTTACTCGACGGGGCCAGATACGCAGTATTTT
CDR3: CASSYSTGPDTQYF

V: TRBV14
J: TRBJ2-7
D: TRBD1
size: NA
DNA: TGTGCCAGCAGACCGGGACAGGGGGTAACCTACGAGCAGTACTTC
CDR3: CASRPGQGVTYEQYF

V: TRBV20-1
J: TRBJ1-1
D: TRBD1
size: NA
DNA: TGCAGTGCAAAAGGACAGGGCGACACTGAAGCTTTCTTT
CDR3: CSAKGQGDTEAFF

V: TRBV27
J: TRBJ2-7
D: TRBD1
size: many
DNA: TGTGCCAGCAGTGAAACCCGGGACAGCTCCTACGAGCAGTACTTC
CDR3: CASSETRDSSYEQYF

V: TRBV9
J: TRBJ2-1
D: NA
size: NA
DNA: TGTGCCAGCAGCTTAGACTGGGGTGAGCAGTTCTTC
CDR3: CASSLDWGEQFF

V: TRBV27
J: TRBJ1-4
D: NA
size: medium-sized
DNA: TGTGCCAGCAGTTGGGGAGGGGAGTTTAATGAAAAACTGTTTTTT
CDR3: CASSWGGEFNEKLFF

V: TRBV5-4
J: TRBJ1-6
D: NA
size: many
DNA: TGTGCCAGCAGCTTGGCAGGGGACTCCTATAATTCACCCCTCCACTTT
CDR3: CASSLAGDSYNSPLHF

V: TRBV30
J: TRBJ1-2
D: NA
size: NA
DNA: TGTGCCTGGACCCAGTGGGGAGATGGCTACACCTTC
CDR3: CAWTQWGDGYTF

V: TRBV6-5
J: TRBJ2-2
D: TRBD1
size: many
DNA: TGTGCCAGCAGTTACGCGACAGGGGGGGACACCGGGGAGCTGTTTTTT
CDR3: CASSYATGGDTGELFF

V: TRBV5-6
J: TRBJ2-7
D: NA
size: many
DNA: TGTGCCAGCAGCTTACTCCCTCTGGACGCAGGGTTTTACGAGCAGTACTTC
CDR3: CASSLLPLDAGFYEQYF

V: TRBV28
J: TRBJ1-6
D: TRBD1
size: many
DNA: TGTGCCAGCAGCCTGCCGCAGGGGGGAGGGTACTCACCCCTCCACTTT
CDR3: CASSLPQGGGYSPLHF

V: TRBV27
J: TRBJ1-1
D: TRBD1
size: many
DNA: TGTGCCAGCAGCACCTTGAGGGGGCGATACACTGAAGCTTTCTTT
CDR3: CASSTLRGRYTEAFF

V: TRBV28
J: TRBJ1-6
D: NA
size: few
DNA: TGTGCCAGCAATAAGGGGAGTGATTCACCCCTCCACTTT
CDR3: CASNKGSDSPLHF

V: TRBV5-4
J: TRBJ2-7
D: NA
size: NA
DNA: TGTGCCAGCAGCTTGTTGGCCGATAGCTCCTACGAGCAGTACTTC
CDR3: CASSLLADSSYEQYF

V: TRBV30
J: TRBJ1-1
D: NA
size: NA
DNA: TGTGCCTGGAGTGTTTCGGGGGCAGCTGAAGCTTTCTTT
CDR3: CAWSVSGAAEAFF

V: TRBV28
J: TRBJ2-1
D: NA
size: NA
DNA: TGTGCCAGCAGCCATTCGACCTCTGGGGGCTATGAGCAGTTCTTC
CDR3: CASSHSTSGGYEQFF

V: TRBV6-1
J: TRBJ1-5
D: TRBD1
size: many
DNA: TGTGCCAGCGGAGGGACAGGGAATCAGCCCCAGCATTTT
CDR3: CASGGTGNQPQHF

V: TRBV20-1
J: TRBJ2-7
D: NA
size: few
DNA: TGCAGTGCTAGAGAGGCCAAGCTTTTGACGGGGTACGAGCAGTACTTC
CDR3: CSAREAKLLTGYEQYF

V: TRBV29-1
J: TRBJ2-1
D: TRBD1
size: medium-sized
DNA: TGCAGCGTTCAACCTTTGACAGGGAGCTCCTACAATGAGCAGTTCTTC
CDR3: CSVQPLTGSSYNEQFF

V: TRBV10-3
J: TRBJ2-7
D: NA
size: NA
DNA: NA
CDR3: CASSSSIGGLAGYEQYF

V: TRBV5-6
J: TRBJ2-1
D: NA
size: medium-sized
DNA: TGTGCCAGCAGCTTGGGAGCTCGACTGATCGCCTACAATGAGCAGTTCTTC
CDR3: CASSLGARLIAYNEQFF

V: TRBV24-1
J: TRBJ2-1
D: TRBD2
size: medium-sized
DNA: TGTGCCACCAGTGGGATAGCGGGGTACAATGAGCAGTTCTTC
CDR3: CATSGIAGYNEQFF

V: TRBV6-5
J: TRBJ2-2
D: NA
size: many
DNA: TGTGCCAGCCGGGAGAACACCGGGGAGCTGTTTTTT
CDR3: CASRENTGELFF

V: TRBV20-1
J: TRBJ2-7
D: TRBD1
size: many
DNA: TGCAGTGCTAGAGAGCTAGGACAGGGACAGAGCTACGAGCAGTACTTC
CDR3: CSARELGQGQSYEQYF